This entry lists 16 T cell receptor beta chains sequenced from one sample in a study of cytomegalovirus exposure and HLA in healthy donors. Researchers ran the PCR with 60 Vbeta and 13 Jbeta primers. Generated by immunoSEQ multiplex PCR, the TCRdb table keeps only in-frame clones and is missing some. The table lists 100,000 to 150,000 clones, around three quarters of them singletons, with over 2.5% in the top ten. What was sequenced was PBMCs. Every receptor here comes from a male donor in good health and CMV-seronegative.

This clone was seen a few times. The rearrangement uses TRBV15 and TRBJ1-5; 8 bases agree with TRBD1. Germline CDR1 LNHNV, CDR2 YYDKDF (reference sequence). After removal of 3 bases from V and 3 bases from J, the junction contained 4 bases not matched to a gene. The CDR3 is 15 residues long. This chain's CDR3 is CATSRDRAFNQPQHF. In DNA form, the CDR3 reads TGTGCCACCAGCAGGGACAGGGCTTTCAATCAGCCCCAGCATTTT.

The rearrangement links TRBV6-1 to TRBJ1-1, with 7 bases fitting TRBD1. The CDR3 contains 14 residues. V dropped 6 bases and J dropped 0; count of bases not matched to a gene: 4. The germline gives CDR1 MNHNS, CDR2 SASEGT. The CDR3 is CASRETGLNTEAFF. The CDR3 region has the DNA TGTGCCAGCAGGGAGACAGGGCTGAACACTGAAGCTTTCTTT.

The J gene is TRBJ1-5, the V gene TRBV15; TRBD1 matches at 7 bases. The CDR3 has 18 residues. CDR1 and CDR2 from the germline V gene are LNHNV and YYDKDF (reference sequence). With V trimmed by 0 bases and J by 2 bases, 10 bases remained unmatched. CDR3 protein: CATSRDSNTGEGNQPQHF. CDR3 sequence (DNA): TGTGCCACCAGCAGAGATAGTAATACAGGGGAAGGCAATCAGCCCCAGCATTTT.

The chain recombines TRBV5-6 with TRBJ2-1, with 10 bases lining up with TRBD2. V was pared by 2 bases and J by 0 bases, with 11 bases of the junction left unmatched. This CDR3 is 19 amino acids long. In germline, CDR1 is SGHDT, CDR2 YYEEEE. CDR3 region: CASSFSGGFLESSYNEQFF. CDR3 nucleotide sequence: TGTGCCAGCAGCTTTAGCGGGGGGTTTTTGGAGAGCTCCTACAATGAGCAGTTCTTC.

The V gene is TRBV5-1, the J gene TRBJ1-2; 8 bases align to TRBD1. Germline CDR1 and CDR2: SGHRS and YFSETQ. Trimming removed 4 bases from V and 8 bases from J; junction bases left unmatched: 7. This CDR3 has 13 residues. In DNA, the CDR3 is TGCGCCAGCAGCGTGGACAGGGTCCACGGCTACACCTTC. This sequence encodes CASSVDRVHGYTF.

V and J are TRBV7-9 and TRBJ2-1; maybe TRBD2 (6 bases). V was trimmed by 2 bases and J by 1 base, leaving 18 bases between them. Germline loops: CDR1 SEHNR, CDR2 FQNEAQ (reference sequence). CDR3 size: 18 residues. CDR3 protein: CASSLLGQRAQSYNEQFF. The CDR3 DNA follows: TGTGCCAGCAGCTTACTAGGGCAGCGGGCCCAATCCTACAATGAGCAGTTCTTC.

V usage is TRBV5-4 and J usage is TRBJ1-2; 7 positions match TRBD1. The CDR3 spans 13 residues. Looked up from germline, CDR1 is SGHNT and CDR2 is YYREEE (reference sequence). V lost 1 base to trimming and J lost 4 bases; unmatched junction nucleotides: 1. CDR3 nucleotides: TGTGCCAGCAGCTTGCAGGGGGGCTATGGCTACACCTTC. As protein: CASSLQGGYGYTF.

As for this clone: The same CDR3 is also encoded by other DNA sequences in this sample. The chain combines TRBV5-1 with TRBJ1-5, with TRBD1 identical over 7 bases. This CDR3 spans 14 amino acids. The germline gives CDR1 SGHRS, CDR2 YFSETQ. Unmatched junction bases numbered 3, after V lost 0 bases and J lost 6 bases. CDR3 DNA sequence: TGCGCCAGCAGCTTGGGACAGGGTTCTCAGCCCCAGCATTTT. Translated: CASSLGQGSQPQHF. Full variable domain (outside the CDR3, taken from reference TRBV5-1 and TRBJ1-5): KAGVTQTPRYLIKTRGQQVTLSCSPISGHRSVSWYQQTPGQGLQFLFEYFSETQRNKGNFPGRFSGRQFSNSRSEMNVSTLELGDSALYLCASSLGQGSQPQHFGDGTRLSIL.

The chain has TRBV10-3 and TRBJ2-7, with D maybe TRBD2 (6 bases). The germline V and J ends were trimmed by 1 base and 9 bases, with 10 bases remaining between them. Germline CDR1 reads ENHRY; CDR2 reads SYGVKD. CDR3 length equals 12 residues. CDR3 in amino acids: CAISEYPEGQYF. CDR3 DNA sequence: TGTGCCATCAGTGAGTACCCGGAGGGGCAGTACTTC.

The chain uses TRBV2 and TRBJ1-6; 7 positions agree with TRBD1. Germline V gene lookup returns CDR1 SNHLY and CDR2 FYNNEI. The CDR3 consists of 14 residues. V lost 3 bases to trimming and J lost 9 bases; unmatched junction nucleotides: 5. The CDR3 sequence is CASSETGKASPLHF. Here the CDR3 DNA reads TGTGCCAGCAGTGAGACAGGGAAAGCTTCACCCCTCCACTTT. Supplemented by reference TRBV2 and TRBJ1-6, the full variable domain reads EPEVTQTPSHQVTQMGQEVILRCVPISNHLYFYWYRQILGQKVEFLVSFYNNEISEKSEIFDDQFSVERPDGSNFTLKIRSTKLEDSAMYFCASSETGKASPLHFGNGTRLTVT.

The chain combines TRBV5-1 with TRBJ1-2; TRBD1 matches at 7 bases. Germline values: CDR1 SGHRS, CDR2 YFSETQ. This CDR3 is built from 14 residues. Trimming cost V 1 base and J 5 bases; bases outside gene matches: 5. The CDR3 DNA sequence: TGCGCCAGCAGCTTGTACCAACAGGGGTATGGCTACACCTTC. Its protein product is CASSLYQQGYGYTF.

The chain recombines TRBV5-1 with TRBJ2-7; TRBD1 matches at 8 bases. Losses at the gene ends were 5 bases for V and 6 bases for J; bases not matched to a gene: 16. Germline V gene lookup returns CDR1 SGHRS and CDR2 YFSETQ. This CDR3 comprises 16 residues. In DNA, the CDR3 is TGCGCCAGCAGTTTCTCCTCAGGGGGCGGATTAGGCGAGCAGTACTTC. This gives the protein CASSFSSGGGLGEQYF.

This clone was recorded once. The chain has TRBV4-1 and TRBJ2-5; 8 nucleotides match TRBD1. Germline V gene sequence: CDR1 MGHRA, CDR2 YSYEKL. V was pared by 2 bases and J by 2 bases, with 4 bases of the junction left unmatched. The CDR3 is 15 residues long. This CDR3 reads CASSQPGQVQETQYF. Here the CDR3 DNA reads TGCGCCAGCAGCCAACCGGGACAGGTACAAGAGACCCAGTACTTC.

The V and J genes are TRBV2 and TRBJ2-7; TRBD1 agrees at 12 bases. Trimming took 6 bases from V and 4 from J; bases not matched to a gene: 1. The germline V gene has CDR1 SNHLY and CDR2 FYNNEI. This CDR3 has 13 residues. In nucleotides, the CDR3 is TGTGCCAGCAGGGGACAGGGGGCTTACGAGCAGTACTTC. Encoded protein: CASRGQGAYEQYF.

Remarks on this clone: Mismatch with germline at one junction end may stem from a read error. V usage is TRBV7-9 and J usage is TRBJ1-1; D is uncertain. Looked up from germline, CDR1 is SEHNR and CDR2 is FQNEAQ (reference sequence). The length of the CDR3 is 13 residues. This CDR3 is CSSLAIQNTEAFF. The DNA of the CDR3 is TGTTCCAGCCTCGCTATTCAGAACACTGAAGCTTTCTTT.

The chain employs TRBV2 and TRBJ1-2; D may be TRBD1 (5 bases). V lost 1 base, J lost 4 bases, and 10 bases lay in between. CDR3 length equals 14 residues. The V gene's germline CDR1 is SNHLY and CDR2 FYNNEI. CDR3 amino acids: CASSEEWQGYGYTF. The DNA for the CDR3 is TGTGCCAGCAGTGAAGAGTGGCAGGGCTATGGCTACACCTTC.